This T cell receptor beta chain appears in the sequencing data of a study of control samples from healthy donors and cancer patients. Using immunoSEQ multiplex PCR, the repertoire was profiled, and TCRdb retains in-frame clones only, with some absent. This table holds about 140,000 clones, around 90% found once. V shed 0 bases and J shed 2 bases, with 17 bases lying between them. The CDR3 runs 18 residues. This TCR was sampled from a man aged 25-45 years in good health. The chain is built from TRBV23-1 and TRBJ1-3; TRBD1 is a possible D gene (5 bases). TRBV23-1 qualifies as an ORF whose function is uncertain. Input material: blood. The CDR3: CASSQSISRERPGNTIYF. In DNA form, the CDR3 reads TGCGCCAGCAGTCAATCGATCTCCAGGGAAAGACCTGGAAACACCATATATTTT.